This T cell receptor beta chain was sequenced during a study of OX40 agonist ivuxolimab in advanced cancers. TCRdb's table, derived via immunoSEQ multiplex PCR, lists solely in-frame clones and lacks some. The sample consists of tens of thousands of clones, approximately 78% of them appearing once. A history of autoimmune disease or systemic immunosuppression excluded patients. This clone was picked up a small number of times. Germline trimming cut 5 bases from V and 3 bases from J; bases unmatched to any gene: 4. This CDR3 contains 13 residues. Germline V gene sequence: CDR1 SQVTM, CDR2 ANQGSEA. This sequence joins TRBV29-1 and TRBJ2-7; 10 positions match TRBD2. The sequences come from CD4+ or CD8+ T cells sorted from blood, collected in a trial of the OX40 agonist ivuxolimab. The sequence was obtained from an adult with an advanced solid tumor such as melanoma, head and neck, liver or kidney cancer. The CDR3 DNA follows: TGCAGCGTTTCCCCTAGCGGGAGCTACGAGCAGTACTTC. This sequence encodes CSVSPSGSYEQYF.